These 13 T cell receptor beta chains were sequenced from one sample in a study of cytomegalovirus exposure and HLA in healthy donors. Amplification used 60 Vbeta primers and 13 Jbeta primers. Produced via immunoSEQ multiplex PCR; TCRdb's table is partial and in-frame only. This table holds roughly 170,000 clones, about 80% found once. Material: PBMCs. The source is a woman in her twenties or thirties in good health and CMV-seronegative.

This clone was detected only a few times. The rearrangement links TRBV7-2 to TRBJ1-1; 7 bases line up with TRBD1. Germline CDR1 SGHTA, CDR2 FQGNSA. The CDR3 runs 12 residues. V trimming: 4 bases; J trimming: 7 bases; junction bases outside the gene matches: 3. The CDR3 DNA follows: TGTGCCAGCAGCTCGACAGGGATTGAAGCTTTCTTT. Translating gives CASSSTGIEAFF.

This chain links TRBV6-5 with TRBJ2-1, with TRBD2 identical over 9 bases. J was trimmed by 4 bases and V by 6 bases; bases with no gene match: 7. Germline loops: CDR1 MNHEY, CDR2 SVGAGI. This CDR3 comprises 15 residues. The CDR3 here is CASSNLAGYYNEQFF. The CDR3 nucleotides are TGTGCCAGCAGCAACCTAGCGGGATATTACAATGAGCAGTTCTTC.

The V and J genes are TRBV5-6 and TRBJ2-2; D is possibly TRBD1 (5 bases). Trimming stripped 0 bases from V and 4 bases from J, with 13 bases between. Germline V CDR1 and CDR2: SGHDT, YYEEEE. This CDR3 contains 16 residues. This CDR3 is CASSLGAGSSTGELFF. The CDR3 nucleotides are TGTGCCAGCAGCTTGGGGGCAGGGTCGAGCACCGGGGAGCTGTTTTTT.

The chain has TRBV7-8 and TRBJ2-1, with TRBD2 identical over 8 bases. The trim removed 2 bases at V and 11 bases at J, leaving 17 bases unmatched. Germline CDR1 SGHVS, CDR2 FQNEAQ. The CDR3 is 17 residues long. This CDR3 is CASSLRWRDGRASQQFF. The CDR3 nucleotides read TGTGCCAGCAGCTTAAGGTGGCGGGACGGGAGGGCATCCCAGCAGTTCTTC.

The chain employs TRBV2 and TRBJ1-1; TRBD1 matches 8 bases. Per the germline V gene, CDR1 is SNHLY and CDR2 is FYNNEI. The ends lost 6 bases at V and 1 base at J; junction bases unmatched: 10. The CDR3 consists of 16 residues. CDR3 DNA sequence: TGTGCCAGCAGCCCAAACCCCGGGACAGGGAACACTGAAGCTTTCTTT. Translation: CASSPNPGTGNTEAFF.

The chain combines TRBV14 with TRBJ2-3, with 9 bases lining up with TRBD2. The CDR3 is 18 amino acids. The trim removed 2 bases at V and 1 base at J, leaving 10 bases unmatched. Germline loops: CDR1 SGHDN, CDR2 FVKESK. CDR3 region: CASSQLLVAGERTDTQYF. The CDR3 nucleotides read TGTGCCAGCAGCCAACTTCTAGTAGCGGGGGAACGCACAGATACGCAGTATTTT.

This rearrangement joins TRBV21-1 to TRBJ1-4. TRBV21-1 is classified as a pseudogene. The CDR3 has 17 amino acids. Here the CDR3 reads CASSKAPVETEAEKLFF. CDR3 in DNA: TGTGCCAGCAGCAAAGCGCCGGTTGAGACGGAGGCTGAAAAACTGTTTTTT.

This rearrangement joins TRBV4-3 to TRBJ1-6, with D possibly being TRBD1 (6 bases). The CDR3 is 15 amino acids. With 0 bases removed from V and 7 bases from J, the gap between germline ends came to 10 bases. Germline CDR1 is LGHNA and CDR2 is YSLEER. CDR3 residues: CASSQDLDRNSPLHF. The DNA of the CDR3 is TGCGCCAGCAGCCAAGATCTGGACAGAAATTCACCCCTCCACTTT.

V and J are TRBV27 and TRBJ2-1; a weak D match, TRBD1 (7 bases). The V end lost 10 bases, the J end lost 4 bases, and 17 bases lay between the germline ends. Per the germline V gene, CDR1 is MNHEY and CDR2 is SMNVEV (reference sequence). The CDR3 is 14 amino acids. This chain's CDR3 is CATSDRDLYNEQFF. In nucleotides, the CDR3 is TGTGCCACCTCCGACAGGGACTTGTACAATGAGCAGTTCTTC.

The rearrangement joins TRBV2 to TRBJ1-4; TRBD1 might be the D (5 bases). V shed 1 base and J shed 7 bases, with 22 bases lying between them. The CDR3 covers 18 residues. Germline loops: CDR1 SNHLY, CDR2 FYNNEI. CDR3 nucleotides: TGTGCCAGCAGTGAAGGTTTCGAACTGTGGGGCGGGGGTGAAAAACTGTTTTTT. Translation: CASSEGFELWGGGEKLFF.

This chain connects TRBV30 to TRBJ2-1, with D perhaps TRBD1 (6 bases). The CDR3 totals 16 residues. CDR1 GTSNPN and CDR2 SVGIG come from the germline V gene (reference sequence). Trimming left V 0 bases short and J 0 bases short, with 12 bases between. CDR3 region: CAWSVLIGGSYNEQFF. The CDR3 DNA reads TGTGCCTGGAGTGTTCTTATAGGGGGCTCCTACAATGAGCAGTTCTTC.

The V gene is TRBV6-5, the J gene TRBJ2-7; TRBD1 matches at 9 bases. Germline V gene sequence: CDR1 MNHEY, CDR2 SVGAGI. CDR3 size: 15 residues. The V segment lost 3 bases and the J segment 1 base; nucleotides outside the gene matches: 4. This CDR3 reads CASSYRGQGSYEQYF. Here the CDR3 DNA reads TGTGCCAGCAGTTATCGGGGACAGGGTTCCTACGAGCAGTACTTC.

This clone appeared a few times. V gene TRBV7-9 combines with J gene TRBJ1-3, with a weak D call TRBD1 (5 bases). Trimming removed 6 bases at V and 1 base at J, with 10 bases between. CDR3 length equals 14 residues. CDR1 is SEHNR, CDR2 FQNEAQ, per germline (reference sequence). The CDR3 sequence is CASRVTESGNTIYF. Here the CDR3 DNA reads TGTGCCAGCAGAGTGACAGAATCTGGAAACACCATATATTTT.